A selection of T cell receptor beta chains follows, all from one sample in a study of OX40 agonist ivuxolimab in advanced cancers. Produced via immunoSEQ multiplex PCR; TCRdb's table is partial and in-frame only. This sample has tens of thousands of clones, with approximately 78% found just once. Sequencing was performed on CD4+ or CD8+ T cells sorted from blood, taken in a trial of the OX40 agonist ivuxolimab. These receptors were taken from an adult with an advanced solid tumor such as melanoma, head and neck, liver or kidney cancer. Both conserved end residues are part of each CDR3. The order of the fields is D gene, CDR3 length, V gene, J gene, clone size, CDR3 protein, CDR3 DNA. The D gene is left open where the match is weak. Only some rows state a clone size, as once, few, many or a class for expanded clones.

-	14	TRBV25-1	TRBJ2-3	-	CASSRQHLTDTQYF	TGTGCCAGCAGTCGACAGCACCTCACAGATACGCAGTATTTT
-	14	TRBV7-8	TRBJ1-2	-	CASSYVPANYGYTF	TGTGCCAGCAGTTACGTCCCGGCGAACTATGGCTACACCTTC
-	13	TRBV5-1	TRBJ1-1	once	CASSFGGYTEAFF	TGCGCCAGCAGCTTTGGGGGTTACACTGAAGCTTTCTTT
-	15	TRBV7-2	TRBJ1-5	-	CASSLEGTRNQPQHF	TGTGCCAGCAGCTTAGAGGGGACTCGCAATCAGCCCCAGCATTTT
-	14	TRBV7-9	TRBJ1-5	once	CASSFAGGNQPQHF	TGTGCCAGCAGCTTCGCAGGGGGCAATCAGCCCCAGCATTTT
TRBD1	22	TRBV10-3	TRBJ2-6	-	CAISAQTGGTGAFPSGANVLTF	TGTGCCATCAGTGCCCAGACGGGGGGGACAGGGGCGTTCCCATCTGGGGCCAACGTCCTGACTTTC
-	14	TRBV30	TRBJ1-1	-	CAWSDLSRNTEAFF	TGTGCCTGGAGTGATCTCTCTAGGAACACTGAAGCTTTCTTT
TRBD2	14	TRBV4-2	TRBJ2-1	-	CASSLAGANNEQFF	TGTGCCAGCAGCCTAGCGGGGGCCAACAATGAGCAGTTCTTC
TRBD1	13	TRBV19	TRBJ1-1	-	CASKDRAYTEAFF	TGTGCCAGCAAGGACAGGGCTTACACTGAAGCTTTCTTT
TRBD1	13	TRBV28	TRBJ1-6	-	CAIRDRVNSPLHF	TGTGCCATTAGGGACAGGGTTAATTCACCCCTCCACTTT
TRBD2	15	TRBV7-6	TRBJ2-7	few	CASSPLAGGPYEQYF	TGTGCCAGCAGCCCACTAGCGGGAGGGCCCTACGAGCAGTACTTC